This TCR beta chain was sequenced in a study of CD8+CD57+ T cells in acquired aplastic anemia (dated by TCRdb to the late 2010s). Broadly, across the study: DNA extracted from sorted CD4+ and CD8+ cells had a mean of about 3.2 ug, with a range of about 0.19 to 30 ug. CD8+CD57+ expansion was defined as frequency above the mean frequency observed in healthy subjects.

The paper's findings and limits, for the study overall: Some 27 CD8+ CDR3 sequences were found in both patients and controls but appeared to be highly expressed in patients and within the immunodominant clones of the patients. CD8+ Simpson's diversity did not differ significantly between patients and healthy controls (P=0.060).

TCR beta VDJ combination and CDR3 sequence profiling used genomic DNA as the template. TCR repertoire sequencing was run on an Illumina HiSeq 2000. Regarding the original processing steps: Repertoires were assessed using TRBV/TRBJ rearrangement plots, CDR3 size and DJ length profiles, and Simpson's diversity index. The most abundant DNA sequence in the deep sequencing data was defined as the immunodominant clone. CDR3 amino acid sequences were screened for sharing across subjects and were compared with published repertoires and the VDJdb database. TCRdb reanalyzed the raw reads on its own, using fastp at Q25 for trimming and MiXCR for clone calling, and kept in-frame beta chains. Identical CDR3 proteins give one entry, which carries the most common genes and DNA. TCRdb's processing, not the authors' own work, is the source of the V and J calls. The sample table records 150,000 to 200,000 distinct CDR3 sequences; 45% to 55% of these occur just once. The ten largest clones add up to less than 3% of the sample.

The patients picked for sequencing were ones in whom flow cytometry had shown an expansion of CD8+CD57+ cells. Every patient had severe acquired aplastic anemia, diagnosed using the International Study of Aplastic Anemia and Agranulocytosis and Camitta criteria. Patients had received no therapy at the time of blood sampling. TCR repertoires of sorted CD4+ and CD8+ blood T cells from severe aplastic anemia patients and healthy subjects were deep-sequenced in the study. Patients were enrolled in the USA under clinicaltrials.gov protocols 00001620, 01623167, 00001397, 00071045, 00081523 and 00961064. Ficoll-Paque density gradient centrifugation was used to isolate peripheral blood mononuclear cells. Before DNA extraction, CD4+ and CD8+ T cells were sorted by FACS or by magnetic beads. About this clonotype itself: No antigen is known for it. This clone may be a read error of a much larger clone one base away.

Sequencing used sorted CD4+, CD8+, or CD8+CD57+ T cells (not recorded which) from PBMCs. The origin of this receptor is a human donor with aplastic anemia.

For the CDR3, the sequence is CASTKGEGNTEAFF. At the DNA level, the sequence is TGTGCCAGCACTAAAGGAGAGGGGAACACTGAAGCTTTCTTT. Rearrangement joined TRBV6-1 to TRBJ1-1; the D segment cannot be called with confidence. CDR1 and CDR2 (MNHNS, SASEGT) derive from the germline V gene. The CDR3 covers 14 residues, taking in both the cysteine and the phenylalanine. The retained sequence is limited to the CDR3, 42 bases, with the frame set at the first base. Deletion took 7 bases off V and 1 base off J, with a span of 13 bases between the germline ends.